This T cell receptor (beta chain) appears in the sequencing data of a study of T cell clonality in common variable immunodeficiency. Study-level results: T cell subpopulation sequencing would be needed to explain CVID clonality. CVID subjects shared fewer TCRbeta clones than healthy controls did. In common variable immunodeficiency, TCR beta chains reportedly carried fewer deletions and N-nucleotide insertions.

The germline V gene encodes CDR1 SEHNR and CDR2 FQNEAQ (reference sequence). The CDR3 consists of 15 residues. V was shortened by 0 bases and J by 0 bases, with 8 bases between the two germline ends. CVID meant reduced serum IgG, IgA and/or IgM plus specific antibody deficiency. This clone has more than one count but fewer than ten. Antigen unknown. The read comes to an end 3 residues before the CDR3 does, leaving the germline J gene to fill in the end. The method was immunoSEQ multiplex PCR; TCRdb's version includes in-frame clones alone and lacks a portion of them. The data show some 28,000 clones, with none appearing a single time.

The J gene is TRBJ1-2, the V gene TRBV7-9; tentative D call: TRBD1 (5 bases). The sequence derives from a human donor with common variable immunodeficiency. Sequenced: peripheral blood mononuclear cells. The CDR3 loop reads CASSLADRSNYGYTF. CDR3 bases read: TGTGCCAGCAGCTTAGCCGACAGATCTAACTATGGC. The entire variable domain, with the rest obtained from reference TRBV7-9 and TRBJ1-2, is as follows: DTGVSQNPRHKITKRGQNVTFRCDPISEHNRLYWYRQTLGQGPEFLTYFQNEAQLEKSRLLSDRFSAERPKGSFSTLEIQRTEQGDSAMYLCASSLADRSNYGYTFGSGTRLTVV.